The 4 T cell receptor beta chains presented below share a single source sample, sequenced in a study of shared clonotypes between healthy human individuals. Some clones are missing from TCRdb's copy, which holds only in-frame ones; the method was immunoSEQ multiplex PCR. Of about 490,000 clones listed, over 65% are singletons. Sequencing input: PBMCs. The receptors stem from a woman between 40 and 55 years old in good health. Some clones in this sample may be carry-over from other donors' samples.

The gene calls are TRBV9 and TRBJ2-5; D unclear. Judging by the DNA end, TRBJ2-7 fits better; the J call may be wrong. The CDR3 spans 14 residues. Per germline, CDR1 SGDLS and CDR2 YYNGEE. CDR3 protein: CASSVEVQPYEQYF. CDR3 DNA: TGTGCCAGCAGCGTAGAGGTGCAACCCTACGAGCAGTACTTC.

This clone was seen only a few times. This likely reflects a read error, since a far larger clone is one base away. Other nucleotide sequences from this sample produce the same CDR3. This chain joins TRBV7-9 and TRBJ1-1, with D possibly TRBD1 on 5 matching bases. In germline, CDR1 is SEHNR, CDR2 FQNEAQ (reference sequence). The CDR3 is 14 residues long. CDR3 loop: CASSFKGQSLEAFF. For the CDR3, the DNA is TGTGCCAGTAGCTTCAAGGGGCAGAGCTTAGAAGCTTTCTTT.

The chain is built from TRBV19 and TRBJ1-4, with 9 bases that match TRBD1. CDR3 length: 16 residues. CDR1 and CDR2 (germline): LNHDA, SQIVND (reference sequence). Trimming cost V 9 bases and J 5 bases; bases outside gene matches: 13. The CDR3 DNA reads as TGTGCCAGCAATCCGGGACAGGGTTACGGGAATGAAAAACTGTTTTTT. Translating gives CASNPGQGYGNEKLFF.

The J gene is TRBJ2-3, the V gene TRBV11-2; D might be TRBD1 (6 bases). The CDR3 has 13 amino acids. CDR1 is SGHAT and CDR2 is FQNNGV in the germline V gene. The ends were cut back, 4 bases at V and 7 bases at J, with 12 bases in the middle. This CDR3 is CASSSQGGYTQYF. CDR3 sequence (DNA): TGTGCCAGCAGCTCACAGGGCGGGTATACGCAGTATTTT.